Below are 7 T cell receptor beta chains sequenced from a single sample in a study of human versus mouse CDR3 diversity and MHC coevolution. Generated by immunoSEQ multiplex PCR, the TCRdb table keeps only in-frame clones and is missing some. In the table there are about 83,000 clones, 85% to 95% of which are singletons. The sequenced sample was naive CD4+ T cells from blood. The subset denotes: CD45RO-negative CD62L-positive naive CD4 T cells. The receptors derive from a person between 25 and 70 years old in good health.

V usage is TRBV18 and J usage is TRBJ1-1; weak D call: TRBD1 (5 bases). CDR3 size: 15 residues. V shed 4 bases and J shed 10 bases, with 22 bases lying between them. CDR1 is KGHSH and CDR2 is LQKENI in the germline V gene. The CDR3 protein is CASSLGATDTLRAFF. For the CDR3, the DNA is TGTGCCAGCTCACTAGGGGCGACAGATACACTGCGAGCTTTCTTT.

This clone was counted once. The chain couples TRBV18 to TRBJ1-1; a possible D gene is TRBD1 (5 bases). The CDR3 is 15 residues long. The V end lost 2 bases, the J end lost 0 bases, and 10 bases lay between the germline ends. Germline V lookup: CDR1 KGHSH, CDR2 LQKENI. CDR3 sequence reads: CASSPKRGMNTEAFF. The CDR3 DNA is TGTGCCAGCTCACCAAAACGGGGGATGAACACTGAAGCTTTCTTT.

The chain recombines TRBV28 with TRBJ1-5; the D gene is possibly TRBD1 (6 bases). This CDR3 has 16 residues. From germline, CDR1 is MDHEN and CDR2 SYDVKM. Trimming cost V 5 bases and J 5 bases, with 19 bases left between them. In DNA form, the CDR3 reads TGTGCCAGCAGTGCCCTTGGGTCCCGGACAGATCAGCCCCAGCATTTT. Translating it yields CASSALGSRTDQPQHF.

The chain combines TRBV18 with TRBJ2-3; D might be TRBD1 (5 bases). The CDR3 is 12 amino acids. The germline V and J ends were trimmed by 2 bases and 5 bases, with 5 bases remaining between them. Per germline, CDR1 KGHSH and CDR2 LQKENI. The CDR3 DNA reads TGTGCCAGCTCACCAAGGGGAGATACGCAGTATTTT. Translated: CASSPRGDTQYF. Full variable domain (remainder filled in from reference TRBV18 and TRBJ2-3): NAGVMQNPRHLVRRRGQEARLRCSPMKGHSHVYWYRQLPEEGLKFMVYLQKENIIDESGMPKERFSAEFPKEGPSILRIQQVVRGDSAAYFCASSPRGDTQYFGPGTRLTVL.

For the CDR3, the DNA is TGTGCCAGCAGCTTCGCTGTCGCTAGCGAGGCTTATAATGAGCAGTTCTTC. Residues: CASSFAVASEAYNEQFF. The V and J genes are TRBV5-4 and TRBJ2-1; D perhaps matches TRBD2 (6 bases). Trimming took off 2 bases at V and 7 bases at J, with 22 bases between the two ends. In germline, CDR1 is SGHNT, CDR2 YYREEE (reference sequence). This CDR3 comprises 17 residues.

The chain recombines TRBV5-1 with TRBJ2-5, with TRBD2 matching over 8 bases. Germline V CDR1 and CDR2: SGHRS, YFSETQ. This CDR3 is 15 amino acids long. V lost 0 bases and J lost 4; bases outside the gene matches: 5. The CDR3 reads CASSLATLAGETQYF. CDR3 nucleotides: TGCGCCAGCAGCTTGGCTACCCTAGCGGGAGAGACCCAGTACTTC.

This sequence joins TRBV19 and TRBJ2-7, with TRBD2 matching over 9 bases. CDR3 length: 14 residues. The germline gives CDR1 LNHDA, CDR2 SQIVND (reference sequence). The V gene end was trimmed by 7 bases and the J gene end by 3 bases; junction bases not matched to a gene: 7. Written as DNA, the CDR3 is TGTGCCAGTACCCGGCGGGAGGGCGGCTACGAGCAGTACTTC. It codes for CASTRREGGYEQYF.